One and the same sample provided the 28 T cell receptor beta chains below, sequenced in a study of cytotoxic CD8 clonotypes in ibrutinib-treated CLL. The table came from immunoSEQ multiplex PCR; TCRdb's copy has only in-frame clones and leaves some out. The sample has fewer than 300,000 clones; roughly 76% are singletons. The starting material was PBMCs, obtained at disease progression, from a patient treated with ibrutinib. Receptor source: a human donor with chronic lymphocytic leukemia.

This chain links TRBV4-1 with TRBJ2-7, with 8 bases aligning to TRBD1. After removal of 1 base from V and 4 bases from J, the junction contained 3 bases not matched to a gene. The CDR3 extends over 14 amino acids. Germline CDR1 reads MGHRA; CDR2 reads YSYEKL. CDR3 sequence (DNA): TGCGCCAGCAGCCAAGGGACAGGGAGGTACGAGCAGTACTTC. Protein: CASSQGTGRYEQYF.

The chain has TRBV29-1 and TRBJ2-7; perhaps TRBD2 as D (5 bases). The CDR3 consists of 14 residues. CDR1 is SQVTM and CDR2 is ANQGSEA in the germline V gene. Trimming took 4 bases from V and 4 from J, leaving 17 bases between them. The CDR3 loop is CSVATGPRTYEQYF. The CDR3 DNA reads TGCAGCGTTGCGACGGGCCCCCGGACTTACGAGCAGTACTTC.

The V gene is TRBV7-2, the J gene TRBJ2-7, with 9 bases matching TRBD1. CDR1 is SGHTA, CDR2 FQGNSA, per germline. This CDR3 contains 15 residues. J was trimmed by 2 bases and V by 1 base; bases with no gene match: 3. This CDR3 is CASSLVGDRAYEQYF. CDR3 nucleotides: TGTGCCAGCAGCTTAGTCGGGGACAGGGCCTACGAGCAGTACTTC.

The chain combines TRBV15 with TRBJ2-7; 8 bases align to TRBD2. CDR3 length: 18 residues. The V segment lost 0 bases and the J segment 2 bases; nucleotides outside the gene matches: 12. Germline V CDR1 and CDR2: LNHNV, YYDKDF (reference sequence). CDR3: CATSREGRKRGFTYEQYF. CDR3 nucleotides: TGTGCCACCAGCAGAGAAGGTAGAAAGCGGGGGTTCACCTACGAGCAGTACTTC.

The rearrangement joins TRBV7-9 to TRBJ2-7; 8 bases align to TRBD1. V lost 5 bases to trimming and J lost 0 bases; unmatched junction nucleotides: 3. Germline V lookup: CDR1 SEHNR, CDR2 FQNEAQ (reference sequence). The CDR3 has 14 amino acids. The CDR3: CASSGQGPSYEQYF. The DNA of the CDR3 is TGTGCCAGCAGCGGACAGGGACCCTCCTACGAGCAGTACTTC.

V is TRBV11-3 and J is TRBJ2-3; D gene ambiguous. V was trimmed by 0 bases and J by 3 bases, leaving 7 bases between them. Germline assignment: CDR1 SGHNT and CDR2 YENEEA. This CDR3 is 14 amino acids long. The CDR3 region has the DNA TGTGCCAGCAGCTTAGATCGAGGAACAGATACGCAGTATTTT. This codes for CASSLDRGTDTQYF.

The rearrangement uses TRBV12-2 and TRBJ2-2; TRBD1, the D gene given by the table, was not confirmed from the DNA. TRBV12-2 is classified as a pseudogene. The CDR3 is 14 amino acids. CDR3 amino acids: CASRLEGVAGELFF. In DNA form, the CDR3 reads TGTGCAAGTCGCTTAGAAGGGGTTGCCGGGGAGCTGTTTTTT.

The chain couples TRBV28 to TRBJ1-5, with TRBD1 identical over 10 bases. CDR1 is MDHEN, CDR2 SYDVKM, per germline. The CDR3 has 19 amino acids. Losses at the gene ends were 6 bases for V and 2 bases for J; bases not matched to a gene: 16. CDR3: CASSPNLDRGQWGNQPQHF. The CDR3 DNA reads as TGTGCCAGCAGCCCGAATCTTGACAGGGGGCAATGGGGCAATCAGCCCCAGCATTTT.

The chain couples TRBV4-3 to TRBJ1-2, with D perhaps TRBD1 (6 bases). Trimming cost V 1 base and J 4 bases, with 10 bases left between them. CDR3 length equals 14 residues. CDR1 and CDR2 from the germline V gene are LGHNA and YSLEER. The CDR3 loop is CASSQGNRAYGYTF. The CDR3 DNA is TGCGCCAGCAGCCAAGGGAACAGGGCCTATGGCTACACCTTC.

V and J are TRBV15 and TRBJ1-6; D ambiguous. Germline V lookup: CDR1 LNHNV, CDR2 YYDKDF (reference sequence). This CDR3 contains 14 residues. The germline V and J ends were trimmed by 0 bases and 10 bases, with 10 bases remaining between them. CDR3 sequence reads: CATSRDSNPSPLHF. DNA of the CDR3: TGTGCCACCAGCAGAGATTCTAACCCCTCACCCCTCCACTTT. The complete variable domain, with remaining parts taken from reference TRBV15 and TRBJ1-6, reads DAMVIQNPRYQVTQFGKPVTLSCSQTLNHNVMYWYQQKSSQAPKLLFHYYDKDFNNEADTPDNFQSRRPNTSFCFLDIRSPGLGDTAMYLCATSRDSNPSPLHFGNGTRLTVT.

The chain uses TRBV5-1 and TRBJ2-7; no reliable D call. The length of the CDR3 is 14 residues. Trimming cost V 2 bases and J 3 bases, with 12 bases left between them. Germline V gene sequence: CDR1 SGHRS, CDR2 YFSETQ. Written as DNA, the CDR3 is TGCGCCAGCAGCTTACTTCCTCAAAACTACGAGCAGTACTTC. It encodes CASSLLPQNYEQYF.

This clone showed up just a few times. V and J are TRBV5-1 and TRBJ2-7; 10 bases agree with TRBD2. Germline V gives CDR1 SGHRS, CDR2 YFSETQ. V was pared by 2 bases and J by 0 bases, with 5 bases of the junction left unmatched. CDR3 length: 16 amino acids. This CDR3 reads CASSFSGRVPSYEQYF. CDR3 in DNA: TGCGCCAGCAGCTTCAGCGGGAGGGTTCCCTCCTACGAGCAGTACTTC.

J is TRBJ2-7 and V is TRBV7-8; TRBD1 matches at 7 bases. CDR1 SGHVS and CDR2 FQNEAQ come from the germline V gene. V dropped 8 bases and J dropped 3; count of bases not matched to a gene: 4. The CDR3 length is 12 residues. The CDR3 nucleotides are TGTGCCAGCTCACGGACAGGCTACGAGCAGTACTTC. Encoded protein: CASSRTGYEQYF.

This rearrangement joins TRBV11-3 to TRBJ2-1; 8 bases agree with TRBD2. The V gene's germline CDR1 is SGHNT and CDR2 YENEEA. V shed 4 bases, J shed 5 bases, and the junction held 10 bases outside the gene matches. This CDR3 contains 16 residues. CDR3 DNA sequence: TGTGCCAGCAGCTCCTTCGGGACTAGGGGTAACAATGAGCAGTTCTTC. Protein product: CASSSFGTRGNNEQFF. Using reference TRBV11-3 and TRBJ2-1 for the parts outside the CDR3, the full variable domain is EAGVVQSPRYKIIEKKQPVAFWCNPISGHNTLYWYLQNLGQGPELLIRYENEEAVDDSQLPKDRFSAERLKGVDSTLKIQPAELGDSAVYLCASSSFGTRGNNEQFFGPGTRLTVL.

V usage is TRBV6-6 and J usage is TRBJ2-7, with 7 bases identical to TRBD2. Germline V gene sequence: CDR1 MNHNY, CDR2 SVGAGI (reference sequence). The CDR3 is made up of 14 amino acids. Trimming removed 2 bases from V and 2 bases from J; junction bases left unmatched: 3. Here the CDR3 DNA reads TGTGCCAGCAGTTACGGGGGGGAGACCTACGAGCAGTACTTC. This encodes CASSYGGETYEQYF.

The V call is TRBV20-1, the J call TRBJ2-7; no clear D. Germline lookup yields CDR1 DFQATT and CDR2 SNEGSKA (reference sequence). The CDR3 is made up of 11 amino acids. V gave up 3 bases and J gave up 6 bases, with 9 bases separating them. The CDR3 loop reads CSASVLGEQYF. CDR3 nucleotide sequence: TGCAGTGCTAGTGTACTCGGCGAGCAGTACTTC.

Notes on this clone: Different DNA sequences within this sample yield the same CDR3. This chain joins TRBV7-6 and TRBJ2-2; D unresolved. Deletions cut 1 base from V and 5 bases from J, with 5 bases between. Germline V gene lookup returns CDR1 SGHVS and CDR2 FNYEAQ. The CDR3 is made up of 13 amino acids. The CDR3 here is CASSLDGTGELFF. The CDR3 DNA reads TGTGCCAGCAGCTTAGATGGGACCGGGGAGCTGTTTTTT.

This chain joins TRBV19 and TRBJ2-1; a possible D gene is TRBD2 (5 bases). This CDR3 is built from 19 residues. Between the trimmed V and J ends, which lost 5 bases and 0 bases, there was a span of 23 bases. In germline, CDR1 is LNHDA, CDR2 SQIVND (reference sequence). The CDR3 bases are TGTGCCAGTAGTCCCCGCTCCCAATCTAGCCTTAGCTCCTACAATGAGCAGTTCTTC. Amino acid sequence: CASSPRSQSSLSSYNEQFF.

The CDR3: CASSPSQAGYEQYF. The CDR3 DNA sequence: TGCGCCAGCAGCCCCTCACAGGCTGGTTACGAGCAGTACTTC. The chain carries TRBV5-1 and TRBJ2-7, with D possibly being TRBD1 (5 bases). The CDR3 extends over 14 amino acids. Trimming pared 4 bases from V and 4 bases from J, leaving 15 bases between. Germline V CDR1 and CDR2: SGHRS, YFSETQ.

This chain links TRBV9 with TRBJ2-2; tentative D call: TRBD1 (6 bases). The germline gives CDR1 SGDLS, CDR2 YYNGEE. Trimming stripped 4 bases from V and 5 bases from J, with 12 bases between. There are 14 residues in the CDR3. DNA of the CDR3: TGTGCCAGCAGCCCACCGACAGGTACCGGGGAGCTGTTTTTT. Amino acid sequence: CASSPPTGTGELFF. The entire variable domain, with the rest obtained from reference TRBV9 and TRBJ2-2, is as follows: DSGVTQTPKHLITATGQRVTLRCSPRSGDLSVYWYQQSLDQGLQFLIQYYNGEERAKGNILERFSAQQFPDLHSELNLSSLELGDSALYFCASSPPTGTGELFFGEGSRLTVL.

Only one count was recorded for this clone. This chain joins TRBV5-1 and TRBJ1-3; a possible D gene is TRBD1 (6 bases). V was trimmed by 0 bases and J by 3 bases, leaving 16 bases between them. CDR3 size: 17 residues. Germline CDR1 reads SGHRS; CDR2 reads YFSETQ. CDR3 DNA: TGCGCCAGCAGCTTGGCCTCGGACAGCTCCAGTGGAAACACCATATATTTT. It translates to CASSLASDSSSGNTIYF.

This chain uses TRBV6-6 with TRBJ1-2, with D maybe TRBD1 (5 bases). Trimming cost V 6 bases and J 4 bases, with 15 bases left between them. The CDR3 is made up of 14 amino acids. From germline, CDR1 is MNHNY and CDR2 SVGAGI (reference sequence). The CDR3 loop is CASRRQGISYGYTF. The CDR3 coding sequence is TGTGCCAGCAGAAGGCAGGGTATCTCCTATGGCTACACCTTC.

CDR3 sequence reads: CAVAGNSYEQYF. The CDR3 region has the DNA TGTGCCGTAGCGGGAAACTCCTACGAGCAGTACTTC. V usage is TRBV19 and J usage is TRBJ2-7, with TRBD2 matching 8 bases. CDR1 is LNHDA and CDR2 is SQIVND in the germline V gene (reference sequence). The CDR3 length is 12 residues. The V and J ends lost 11 bases and 0 bases, in that order; junction bases with no gene match: 3.

This clone was counted between two and nine times. This sample also contains other DNA sequences that code for the same CDR3. The DNA of the CDR3 is TGTGCCAGCAGCGTAGGAACAGGGCCCTACGAGCAGTACTTC. Translated, it gives CASSVGTGPYEQYF. The J gene is TRBJ2-7, the V gene TRBV9; a possible D gene is TRBD1 (6 bases). Germline values: CDR1 SGDLS, CDR2 YYNGEE. The V end lost 0 bases, the J end lost 2 bases, and 9 bases lay between the germline ends. There are 14 residues in the CDR3.

CDR3 region: CASRLGTSSYNEQFF. CDR3 DNA sequence: TGCGCCAGCAGGCTTGGAACTAGCTCCTACAATGAGCAGTTCTTC. This chain uses TRBV5-1 with TRBJ2-1; a possible D gene is TRBD2 (5 bases). Germline loops: CDR1 SGHRS, CDR2 YFSETQ. The CDR3 is 15 amino acids. Trimming stripped 5 bases from V and 0 bases from J, with 12 bases between.

The chain uses TRBV7-2 and TRBJ2-7; D is unresolved. The V gene lost 1 base and the J gene lost 9 bases, with 13 bases spanning the gap. The CDR3 consists of 13 residues. Germline-derived CDR1 and CDR2 are SGHTA and FQGNSA. CDR3 amino acids: CASSLGFFEVQYF. The CDR3 coding sequence is TGTGCCAGCAGCTTAGGTTTTTTTGAGGTGCAGTACTTC.

The chain carries TRBV1 and TRBJ1-5; the D segment call TRBD1 is taken from the table without a DNA check. TRBV1 is an annotated pseudogene. CDR3 length: 18 amino acids. In DNA, the CDR3 is TGCACCAGCAGCCTCAAGCCGGGAACAGGGGGGAGCAATCAGCCCCAGCATTTT. Amino acid sequence: CTSSLKPGTGGSNQPQHF.

The rearrangement links TRBV18 to TRBJ1-5; possible D gene TRBD1, 6 bases. The CDR3 length is 15 residues. Germline V gene lookup returns CDR1 KGHSH and CDR2 LQKENI. V was clipped by 2 bases and J by 5 bases, with 13 bases between them. DNA for the CDR3: TGTGCCAGCTCACCAATCAGGGGCATCGATCAGCCCCAGCATTTT. It translates to CASSPIRGIDQPQHF.